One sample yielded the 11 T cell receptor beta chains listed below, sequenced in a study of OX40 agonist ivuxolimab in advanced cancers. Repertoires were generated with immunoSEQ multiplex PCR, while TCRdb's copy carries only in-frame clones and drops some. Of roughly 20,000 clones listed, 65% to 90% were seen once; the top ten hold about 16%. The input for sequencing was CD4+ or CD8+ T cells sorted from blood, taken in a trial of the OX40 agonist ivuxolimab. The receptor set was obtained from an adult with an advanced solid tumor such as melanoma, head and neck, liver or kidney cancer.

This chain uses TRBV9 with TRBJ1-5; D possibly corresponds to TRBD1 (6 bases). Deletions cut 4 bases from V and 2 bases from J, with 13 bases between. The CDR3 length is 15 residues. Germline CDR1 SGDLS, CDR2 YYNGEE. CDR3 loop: CASSSEGGGNQPQHF. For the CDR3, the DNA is TGTGCCAGCAGCTCGGAGGGGGGGGGCAATCAGCCCCAGCATTTT.

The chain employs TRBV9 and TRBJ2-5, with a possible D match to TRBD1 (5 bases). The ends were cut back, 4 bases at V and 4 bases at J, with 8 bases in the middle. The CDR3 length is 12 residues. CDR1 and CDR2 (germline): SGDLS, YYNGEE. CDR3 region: CASSPGPETQYF. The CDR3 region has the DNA TGTGCCAGCAGCCCAGGGCCAGAGACCCAGTACTTC.

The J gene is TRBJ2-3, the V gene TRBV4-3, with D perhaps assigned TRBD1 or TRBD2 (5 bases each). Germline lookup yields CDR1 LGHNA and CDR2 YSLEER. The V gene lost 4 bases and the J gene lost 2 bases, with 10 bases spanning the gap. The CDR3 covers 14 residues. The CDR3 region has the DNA TGCGCCAGCAGCCGGGGACGGGACACAGATACGCAGTATTTT. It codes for CASSRGRDTDTQYF.

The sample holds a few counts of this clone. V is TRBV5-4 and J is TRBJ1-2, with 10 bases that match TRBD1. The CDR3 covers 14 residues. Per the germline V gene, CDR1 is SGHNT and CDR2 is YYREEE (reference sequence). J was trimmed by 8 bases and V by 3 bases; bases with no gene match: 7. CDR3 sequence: CASSWDRGERGYTF. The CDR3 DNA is TGTGCCAGCAGCTGGGACAGGGGTGAGAGGGGCTACACCTTC.

Written as DNA, the CDR3 is TGCGCCAGCAGCACTACGACAGGGCTGAACAATGAGCAGTTCTTC. Its protein product is CASSTTTGLNNEQFF. The chain links TRBV5-1 to TRBJ2-1; TRBD1 matches 7 bases. The CDR3 runs 15 residues. Germline V gene lookup returns CDR1 SGHRS and CDR2 YFSETQ. V was clipped by 4 bases and J by 5 bases; unmatched bases: 9. Supplemented by reference TRBV5-1 and TRBJ2-1, the full variable domain reads KAGVTQTPRYLIKTRGQQVTLSCSPISGHRSVSWYQQTPGQGLQFLFEYFSETQRNKGNFPGRFSGRQFSNSRSEMNVSTLELGDSALYLCASSTTTGLNNEQFFGPGTRLTVL.

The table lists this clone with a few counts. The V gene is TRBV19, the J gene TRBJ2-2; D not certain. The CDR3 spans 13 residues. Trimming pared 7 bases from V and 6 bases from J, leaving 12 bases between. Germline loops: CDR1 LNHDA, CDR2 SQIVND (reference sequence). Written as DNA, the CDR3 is TGTGCCAGTACCCCTGGTGCGGCCGGGGAGCTGTTTTTT. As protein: CASTPGAAGELFF.

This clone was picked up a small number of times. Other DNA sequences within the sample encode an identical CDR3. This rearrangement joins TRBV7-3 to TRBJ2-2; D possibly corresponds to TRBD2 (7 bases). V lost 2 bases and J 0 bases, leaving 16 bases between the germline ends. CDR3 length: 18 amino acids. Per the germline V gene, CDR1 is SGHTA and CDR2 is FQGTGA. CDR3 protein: CASSLGGGGDSNTGELFF. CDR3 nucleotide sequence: TGTGCCAGCAGCTTAGGGGGGGGCGGGGACTCGAACACCGGGGAGCTGTTTTTT.

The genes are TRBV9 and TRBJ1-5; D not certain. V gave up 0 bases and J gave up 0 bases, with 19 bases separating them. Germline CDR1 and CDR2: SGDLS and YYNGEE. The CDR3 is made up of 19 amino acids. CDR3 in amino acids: CASSVVEDFDKVSNQPQHF. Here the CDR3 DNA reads TGTGCCAGCAGCGTAGTTGAAGACTTCGACAAAGTTAGCAATCAGCCCCAGCATTTT. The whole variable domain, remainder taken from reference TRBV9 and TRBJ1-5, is DSGVTQTPKHLITATGQRVTLRCSPRSGDLSVYWYQQSLDQGLQFLIQYYNGEERAKGNILERFSAQQFPDLHSELNLSSLELGDSALYFCASSVVEDFDKVSNQPQHFGDGTRLSIL.

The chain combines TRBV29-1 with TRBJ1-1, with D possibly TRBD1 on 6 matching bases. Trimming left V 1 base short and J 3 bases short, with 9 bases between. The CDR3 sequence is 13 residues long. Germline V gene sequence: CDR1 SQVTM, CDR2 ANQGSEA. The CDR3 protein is CSVEVGADTEAFF. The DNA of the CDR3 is TGCAGCGTTGAAGTGGGGGCGGACACTGAAGCTTTCTTT.

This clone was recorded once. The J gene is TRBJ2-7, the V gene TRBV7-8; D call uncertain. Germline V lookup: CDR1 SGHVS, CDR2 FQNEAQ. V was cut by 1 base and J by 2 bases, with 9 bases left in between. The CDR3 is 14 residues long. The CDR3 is CASSLGYRTYEQYF. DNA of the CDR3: TGTGCCAGCAGCTTAGGATACAGAACCTACGAGCAGTACTTC.

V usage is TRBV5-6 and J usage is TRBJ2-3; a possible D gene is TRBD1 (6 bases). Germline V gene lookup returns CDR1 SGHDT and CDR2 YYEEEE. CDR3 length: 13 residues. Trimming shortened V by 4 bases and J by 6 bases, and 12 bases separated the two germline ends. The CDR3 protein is CASSITGSDTQYF. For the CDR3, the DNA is TGTGCCAGCAGCATCACAGGGTCCGATACGCAGTATTTT.